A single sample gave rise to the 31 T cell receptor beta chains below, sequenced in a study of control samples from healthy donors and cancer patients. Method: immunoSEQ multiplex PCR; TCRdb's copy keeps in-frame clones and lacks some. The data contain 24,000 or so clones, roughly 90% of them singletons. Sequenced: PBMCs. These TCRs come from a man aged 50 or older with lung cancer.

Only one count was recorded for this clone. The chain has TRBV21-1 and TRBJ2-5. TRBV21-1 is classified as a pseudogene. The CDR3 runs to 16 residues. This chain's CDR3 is CASSKVSGPKQETQYF. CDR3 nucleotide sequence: TGTGCCAGCAGCAAAGTTTCGGGACCCAAACAAGAGACCCAGTACTTC.

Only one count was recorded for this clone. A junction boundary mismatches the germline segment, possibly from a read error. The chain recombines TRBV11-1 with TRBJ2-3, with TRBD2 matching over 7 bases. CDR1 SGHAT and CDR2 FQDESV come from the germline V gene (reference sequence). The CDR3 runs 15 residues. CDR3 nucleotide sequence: TGTGCCAGCAGCCTAGCCATCCGCGGGGGAGATACGCAGTATTTT. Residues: CASSLAIRGGDTQYF.

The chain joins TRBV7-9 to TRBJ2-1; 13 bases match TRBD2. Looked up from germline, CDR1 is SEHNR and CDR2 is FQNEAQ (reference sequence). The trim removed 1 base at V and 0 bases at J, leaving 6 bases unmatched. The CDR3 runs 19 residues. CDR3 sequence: CASSLDPGLAGTSYNEQFF. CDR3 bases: TGTGCCAGCAGCTTAGACCCGGGACTAGCGGGGACCTCCTACAATGAGCAGTTCTTC. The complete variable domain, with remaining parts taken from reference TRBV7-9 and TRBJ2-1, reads DTGVSQNPRHKITKRGQNVTFRCDPISEHNRLYWYRQTLGQGPEFLTYFQNEAQLEKSRLLSDRFSAERPKGSFSTLEIQRTEQGDSAMYLCASSLDPGLAGTSYNEQFFGPGTRLTVL.

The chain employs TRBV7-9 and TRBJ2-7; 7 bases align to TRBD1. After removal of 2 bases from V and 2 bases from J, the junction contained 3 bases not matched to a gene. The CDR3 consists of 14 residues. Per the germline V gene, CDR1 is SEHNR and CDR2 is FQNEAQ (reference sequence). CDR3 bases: TGTGCCAGCAGCTTAATGGGACAGACCTACGAGCAGTACTTC. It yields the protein CASSLMGQTYEQYF.

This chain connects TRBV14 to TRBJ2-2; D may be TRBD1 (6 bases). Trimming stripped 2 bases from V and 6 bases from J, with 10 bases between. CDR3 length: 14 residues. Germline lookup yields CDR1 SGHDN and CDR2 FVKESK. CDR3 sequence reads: CASSQNRASGELFF. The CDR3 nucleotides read TGTGCCAGCAGCCAAAACAGGGCATCCGGGGAGCTGTTTTTT. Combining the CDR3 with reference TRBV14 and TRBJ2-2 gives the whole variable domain EAGVTQFPSHSVIEKGQTVTLRCDPISGHDNLYWYRRVMGKEIKFLLHFVKESKQDESGMPNNRFLAERTGGTYSTLKVQPAELEDSGVYFCASSQNRASGELFFGEGSRLTVL.

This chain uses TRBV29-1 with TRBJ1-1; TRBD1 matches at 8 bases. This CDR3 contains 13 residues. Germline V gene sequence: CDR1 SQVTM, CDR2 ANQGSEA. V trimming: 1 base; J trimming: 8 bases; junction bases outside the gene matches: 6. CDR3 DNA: TGCAGCGTTGAAGGGACAGGGACTTTCGAAGCTTTCTTT. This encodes CSVEGTGTFEAFF.

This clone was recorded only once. The CDR3 coding sequence is TGTGCCAGCAGCTTATTAAACAGGGACGAGCAGTACTTC. Protein product: CASSLLNRDEQYF. The V call is TRBV5-4, the J call TRBJ2-7; tentative D call: TRBD1 (6 bases). V was cut by 2 bases and J by 5 bases, with 11 bases left in between. The length of the CDR3 is 13 residues. Germline V lookup: CDR1 SGHNT, CDR2 YYREEE (reference sequence).

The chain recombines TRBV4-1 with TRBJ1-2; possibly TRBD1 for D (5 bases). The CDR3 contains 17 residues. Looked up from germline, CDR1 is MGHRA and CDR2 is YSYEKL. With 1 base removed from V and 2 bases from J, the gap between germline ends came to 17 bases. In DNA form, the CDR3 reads TGCGCCAGCAGCCAAGCTCCCCGGGACCGAATCAACTATGGCTACACCTTC. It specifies CASSQAPRDRINYGYTF.

The DNA of the CDR3 is TGTGCCAGCAGTGACTACCTTAATCCCGGGTTCATAGGACGAAATTCACCCCTCCACTTT. It yields the protein CASSDYLNPGFIGRNSPLHF. This rearrangement joins TRBV27 to TRBJ1-6; D unclear. V was pared by 5 bases and J by 7 bases, with 30 bases between. CDR1 MNHEY and CDR2 SMNVEV come from the germline V gene (reference sequence). CDR3 length: 20 amino acids.

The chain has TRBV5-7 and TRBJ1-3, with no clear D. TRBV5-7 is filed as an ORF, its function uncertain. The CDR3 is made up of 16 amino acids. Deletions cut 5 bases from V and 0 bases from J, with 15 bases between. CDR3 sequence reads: CASREIDHFSGNTIYF. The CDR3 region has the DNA TGTGCCAGCAGAGAAATCGATCATTTCTCTGGAAACACCATATATTTT.

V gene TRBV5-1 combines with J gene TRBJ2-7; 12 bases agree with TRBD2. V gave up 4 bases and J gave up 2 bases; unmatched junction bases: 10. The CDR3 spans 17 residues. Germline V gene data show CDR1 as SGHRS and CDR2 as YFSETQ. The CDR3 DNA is TGCGCCAGCAGCCCATCGACTAGCGGGGGTATCGCCTACGAGCAGTACTTC. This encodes CASSPSTSGGIAYEQYF.

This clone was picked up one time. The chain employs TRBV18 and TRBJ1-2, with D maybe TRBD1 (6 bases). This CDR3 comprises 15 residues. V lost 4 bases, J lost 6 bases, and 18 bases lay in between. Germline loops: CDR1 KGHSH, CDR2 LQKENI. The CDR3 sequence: CASSRLPGASDGYTF. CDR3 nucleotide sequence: TGTGCCAGCTCACGGCTCCCGGGGGCGAGCGATGGCTACACCTTC.

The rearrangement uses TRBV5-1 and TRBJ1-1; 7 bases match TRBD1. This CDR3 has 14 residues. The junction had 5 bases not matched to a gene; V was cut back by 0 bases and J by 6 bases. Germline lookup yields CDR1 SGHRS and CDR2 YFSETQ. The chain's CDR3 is CASSLATGEAEAFF. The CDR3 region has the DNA TGCGCCAGCAGCTTGGCAACAGGGGAGGCTGAAGCTTTCTTT.

The CDR3 protein is CASSLARGNEQYF. In nucleotides, the CDR3 is TGTGCCAGCAGCTTGGCCAGGGGGAACGAGCAGTACTTC. The gene calls are TRBV5-4 and TRBJ2-7; 7 bases align to TRBD1. V lost 0 bases to trimming and J lost 5 bases; unmatched junction nucleotides: 2. CDR3 length equals 13 residues. Per germline, CDR1 SGHNT and CDR2 YYREEE (reference sequence).

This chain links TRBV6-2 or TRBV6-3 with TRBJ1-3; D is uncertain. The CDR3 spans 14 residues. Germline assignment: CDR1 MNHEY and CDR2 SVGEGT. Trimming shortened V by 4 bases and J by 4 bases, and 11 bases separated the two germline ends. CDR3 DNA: TGTGCCAGCAGTTCGCAAGGGTACGGAAACACCATATATTTT. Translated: CASSSQGYGNTIYF.

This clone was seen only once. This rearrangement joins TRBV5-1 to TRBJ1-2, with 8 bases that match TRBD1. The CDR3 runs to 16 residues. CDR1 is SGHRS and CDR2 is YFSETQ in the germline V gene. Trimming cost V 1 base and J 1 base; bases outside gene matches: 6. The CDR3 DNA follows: TGCGCCAGCAGCTTGTACTCTGGACAGGGTAACTATGGCTACACCTTC. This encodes CASSLYSGQGNYGYTF. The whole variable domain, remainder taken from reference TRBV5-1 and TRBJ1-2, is KAGVTQTPRYLIKTRGQQVTLSCSPISGHRSVSWYQQTPGQGLQFLFEYFSETQRNKGNFPGRFSGRQFSNSRSEMNVSTLELGDSALYLCASSLYSGQGNYGYTFGSGTRLTVV.

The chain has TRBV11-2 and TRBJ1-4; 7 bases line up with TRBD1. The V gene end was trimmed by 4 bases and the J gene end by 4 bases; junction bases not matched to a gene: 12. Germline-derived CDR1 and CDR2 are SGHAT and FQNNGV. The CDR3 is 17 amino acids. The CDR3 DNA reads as TGTGCCAGCAGCTCAGAGACTTCCGGGACAGTTAATGAAAAACTGTTTTTT. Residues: CASSSETSGTVNEKLFF.

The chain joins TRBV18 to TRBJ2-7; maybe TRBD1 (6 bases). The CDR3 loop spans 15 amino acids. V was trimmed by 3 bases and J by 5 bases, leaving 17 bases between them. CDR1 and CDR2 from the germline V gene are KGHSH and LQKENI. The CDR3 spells CASSPTAGAGHEQYF. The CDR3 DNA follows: TGTGCCAGCTCACCCACCGCAGGGGCAGGACACGAGCAGTACTTC.

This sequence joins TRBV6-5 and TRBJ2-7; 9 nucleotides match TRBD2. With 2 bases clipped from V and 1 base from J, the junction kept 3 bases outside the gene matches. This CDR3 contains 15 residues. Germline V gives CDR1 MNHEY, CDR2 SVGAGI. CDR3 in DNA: TGTGCCAGCAGTTACCGGCGGGGGGGATCCTACGAGCAGTACTTC. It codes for CASSYRRGGSYEQYF.

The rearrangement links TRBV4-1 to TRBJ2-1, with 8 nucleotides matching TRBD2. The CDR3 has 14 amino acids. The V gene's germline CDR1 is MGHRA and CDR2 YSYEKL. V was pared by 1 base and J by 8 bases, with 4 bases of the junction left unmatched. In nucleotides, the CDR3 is TGCGCCAGCAGCCAAGTGGGACTAGTGGATGAGCAGTTCTTC. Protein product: CASSQVGLVDEQFF.

DNA of the CDR3: TGTGCCAGCAGCCGACCGGGACAGGGTTTATACGAGCAGTACTTC. This gives the protein CASSRPGQGLYEQYF. The V call is TRBV3-1 (or the pseudogene TRBV3-2), the J call TRBJ2-7; 9 bases line up with TRBD1. J was trimmed by 4 bases and V by 4 bases; bases with no gene match: 8. CDR1 LGHDT and CDR2 YNNKEL come from the germline V gene (reference sequence). The CDR3 has 15 residues.

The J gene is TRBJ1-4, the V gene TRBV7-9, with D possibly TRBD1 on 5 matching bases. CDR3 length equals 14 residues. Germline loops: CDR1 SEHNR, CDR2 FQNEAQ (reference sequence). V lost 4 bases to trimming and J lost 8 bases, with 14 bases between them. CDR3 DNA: TGTGCCAGCAGCTCCAGGGAATTGAGCGAAAAACTGTTTTTT. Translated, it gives CASSSRELSEKLFF.

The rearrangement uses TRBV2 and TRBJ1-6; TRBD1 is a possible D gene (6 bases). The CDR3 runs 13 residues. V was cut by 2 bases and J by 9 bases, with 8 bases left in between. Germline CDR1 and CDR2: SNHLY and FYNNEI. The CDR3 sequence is CASSEQGGSPLHF. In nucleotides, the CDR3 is TGTGCCAGCAGTGAACAAGGGGGTTCACCCCTCCACTTT.

The DNA of the CDR3 is TGTGCCAGCAGTTCGGAAGCGGGGGAAGAGACCCAGTACTTC. This encodes CASSSEAGEETQYF. This chain links TRBV2 with TRBJ2-5, with 8 bases identical to TRBD2. Germline CDR1 reads SNHLY; CDR2 reads FYNNEI. The J segment lost 3 bases and the V segment lost 5 bases, leaving 5 bases of the junction unmatched. The CDR3 runs to 14 residues. Complete variable domain (other parts from reference TRBV2 and TRBJ2-5): EPEVTQTPSHQVTQMGQEVILRCVPISNHLYFYWYRQILGQKVEFLVSFYNNEISEKSEIFDDQFSVERPDGSNFTLKIRSTKLEDSAMYFCASSSEAGEETQYFGPGTRLLVL.

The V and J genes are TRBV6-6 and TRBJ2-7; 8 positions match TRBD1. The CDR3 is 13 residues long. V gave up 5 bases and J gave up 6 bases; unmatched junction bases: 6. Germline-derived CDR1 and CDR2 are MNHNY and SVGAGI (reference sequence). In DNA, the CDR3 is TGTGCCAGCAGTCAGGGGGCGCCGGGCGAGCAGTACTTC. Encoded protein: CASSQGAPGEQYF.

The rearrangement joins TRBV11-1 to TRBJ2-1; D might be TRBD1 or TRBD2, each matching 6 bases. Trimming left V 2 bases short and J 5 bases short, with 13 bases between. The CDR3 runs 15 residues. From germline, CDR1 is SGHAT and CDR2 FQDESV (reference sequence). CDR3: CASSLRGGSDNEQFF. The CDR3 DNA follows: TGTGCCAGCAGCTTACGAGGGGGGTCGGACAATGAGCAGTTCTTC.

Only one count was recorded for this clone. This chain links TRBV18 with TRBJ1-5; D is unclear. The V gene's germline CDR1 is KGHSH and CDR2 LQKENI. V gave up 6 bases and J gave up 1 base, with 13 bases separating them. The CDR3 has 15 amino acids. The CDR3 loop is CASSPDGKSNQPQHF. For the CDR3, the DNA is TGTGCCAGCTCGCCAGACGGCAAGAGCAATCAGCCCCAGCATTTT.

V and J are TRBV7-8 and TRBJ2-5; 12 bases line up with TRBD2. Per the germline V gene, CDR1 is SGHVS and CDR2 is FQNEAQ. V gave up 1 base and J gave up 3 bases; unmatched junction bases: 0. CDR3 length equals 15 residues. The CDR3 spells CASSLGTSGEETQYF. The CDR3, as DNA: TGTGCCAGCAGCTTAGGGACTAGCGGGGAAGAGACCCAGTACTTC.

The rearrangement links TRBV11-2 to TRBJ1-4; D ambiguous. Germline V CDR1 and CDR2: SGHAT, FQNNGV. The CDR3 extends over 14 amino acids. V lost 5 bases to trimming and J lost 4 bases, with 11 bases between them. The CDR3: CASSPTAGNEKLFF. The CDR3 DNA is TGTGCCAGCAGCCCCACGGCGGGTAATGAAAAACTGTTTTTT. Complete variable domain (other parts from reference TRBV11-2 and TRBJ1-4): EAGVAQSPRYKIIEKRQSVAFWCNPISGHATLYWYQQILGQGPKLLIQFQNNGVVDDSQLPKDRFSAERLKGVDSTLKIQPAKLEDSAVYLCASSPTAGNEKLFFGSGTQLSVL.

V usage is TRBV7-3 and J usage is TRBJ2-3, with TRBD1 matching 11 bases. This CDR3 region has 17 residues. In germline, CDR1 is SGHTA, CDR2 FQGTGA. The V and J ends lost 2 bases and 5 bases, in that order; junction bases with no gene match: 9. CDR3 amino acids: CASSLHGVGTGGDTQYF. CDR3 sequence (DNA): TGTGCCAGCAGCTTACATGGTGTCGGGACAGGGGGAGATACGCAGTATTTT.

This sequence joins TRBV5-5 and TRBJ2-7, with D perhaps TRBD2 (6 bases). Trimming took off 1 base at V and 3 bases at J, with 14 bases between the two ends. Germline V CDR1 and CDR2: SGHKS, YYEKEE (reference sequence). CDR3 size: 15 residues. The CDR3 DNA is TGTGCCAGCAGCTTGTCGGGGGTCACGCTCTACGAGCAGTACTTC. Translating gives CASSLSGVTLYEQYF.